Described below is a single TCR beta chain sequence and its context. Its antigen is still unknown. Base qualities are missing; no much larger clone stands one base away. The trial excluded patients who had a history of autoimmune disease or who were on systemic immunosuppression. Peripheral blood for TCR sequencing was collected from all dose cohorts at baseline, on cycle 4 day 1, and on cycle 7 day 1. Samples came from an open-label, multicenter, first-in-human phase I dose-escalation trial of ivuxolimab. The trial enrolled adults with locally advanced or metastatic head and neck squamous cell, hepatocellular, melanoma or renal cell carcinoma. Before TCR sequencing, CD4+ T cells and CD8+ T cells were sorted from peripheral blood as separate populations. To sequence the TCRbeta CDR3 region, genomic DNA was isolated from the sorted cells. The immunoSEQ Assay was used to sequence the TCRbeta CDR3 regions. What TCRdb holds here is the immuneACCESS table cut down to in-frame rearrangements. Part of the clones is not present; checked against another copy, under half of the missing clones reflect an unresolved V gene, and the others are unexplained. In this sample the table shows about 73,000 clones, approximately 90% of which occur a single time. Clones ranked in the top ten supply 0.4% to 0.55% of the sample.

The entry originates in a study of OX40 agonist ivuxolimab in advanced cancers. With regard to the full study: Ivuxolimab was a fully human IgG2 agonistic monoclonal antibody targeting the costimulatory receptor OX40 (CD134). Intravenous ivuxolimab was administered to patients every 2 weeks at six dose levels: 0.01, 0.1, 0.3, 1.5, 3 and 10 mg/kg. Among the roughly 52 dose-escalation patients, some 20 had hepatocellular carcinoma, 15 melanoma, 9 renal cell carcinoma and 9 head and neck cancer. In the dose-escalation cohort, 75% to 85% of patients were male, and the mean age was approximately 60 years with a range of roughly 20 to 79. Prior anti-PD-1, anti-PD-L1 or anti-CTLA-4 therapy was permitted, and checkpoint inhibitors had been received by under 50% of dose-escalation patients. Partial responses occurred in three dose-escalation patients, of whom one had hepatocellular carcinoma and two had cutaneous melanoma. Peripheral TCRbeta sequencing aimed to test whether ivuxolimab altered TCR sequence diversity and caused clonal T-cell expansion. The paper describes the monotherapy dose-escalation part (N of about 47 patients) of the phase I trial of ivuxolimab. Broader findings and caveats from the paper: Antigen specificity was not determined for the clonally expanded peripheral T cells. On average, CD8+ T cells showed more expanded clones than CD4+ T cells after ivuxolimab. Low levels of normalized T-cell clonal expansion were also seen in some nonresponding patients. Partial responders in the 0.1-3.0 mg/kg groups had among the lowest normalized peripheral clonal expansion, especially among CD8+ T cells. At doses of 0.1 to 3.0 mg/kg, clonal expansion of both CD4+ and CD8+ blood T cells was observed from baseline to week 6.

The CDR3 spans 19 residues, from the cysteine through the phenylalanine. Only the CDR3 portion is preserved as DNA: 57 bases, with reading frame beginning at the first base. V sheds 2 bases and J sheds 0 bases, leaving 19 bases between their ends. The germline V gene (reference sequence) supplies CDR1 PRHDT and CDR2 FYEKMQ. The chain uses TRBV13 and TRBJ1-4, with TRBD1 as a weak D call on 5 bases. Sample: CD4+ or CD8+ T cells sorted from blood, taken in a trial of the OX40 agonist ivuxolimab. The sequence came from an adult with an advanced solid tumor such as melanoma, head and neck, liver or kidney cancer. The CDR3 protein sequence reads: CASSLRPTASFATNEKLFF. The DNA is TGTGCCAGCAGCTTACGTCCGACAGCATCCTTTGCAACTAATGAAAAACTGTTTTTT.